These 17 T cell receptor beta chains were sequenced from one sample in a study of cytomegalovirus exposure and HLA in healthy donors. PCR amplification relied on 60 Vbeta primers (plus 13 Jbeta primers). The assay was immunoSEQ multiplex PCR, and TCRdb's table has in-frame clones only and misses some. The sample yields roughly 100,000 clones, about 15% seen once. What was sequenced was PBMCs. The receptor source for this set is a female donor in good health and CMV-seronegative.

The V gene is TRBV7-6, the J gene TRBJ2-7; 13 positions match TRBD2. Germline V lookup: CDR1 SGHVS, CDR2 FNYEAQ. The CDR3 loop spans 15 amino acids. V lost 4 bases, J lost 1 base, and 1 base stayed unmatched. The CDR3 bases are TGTGCCAGCAGCTCACTAGCGGGGGGGTCCTACGAGCAGTACTTC. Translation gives CASSSLAGGSYEQYF.

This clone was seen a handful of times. The CDR3 DNA is TGTGCCAGCAGCCGACATCTTAGCGGCTATGGCTACACCTTC. It codes for CASSRHLSGYGYTF. This chain connects TRBV6-5 to TRBJ1-2; D remains unclear. Germline CDR1 MNHEY, CDR2 SVGAGI. CDR3 size: 14 residues. V was shortened by 6 bases and J by 4 bases, with 15 bases between the two germline ends.

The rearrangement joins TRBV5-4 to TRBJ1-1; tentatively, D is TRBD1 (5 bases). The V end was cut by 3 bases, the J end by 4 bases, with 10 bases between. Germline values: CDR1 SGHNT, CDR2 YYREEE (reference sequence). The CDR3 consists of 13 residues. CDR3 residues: CASSSVGGTEAFF. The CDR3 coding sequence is TGTGCCAGCAGCTCGGTGGGGGGCACTGAAGCTTTCTTT.

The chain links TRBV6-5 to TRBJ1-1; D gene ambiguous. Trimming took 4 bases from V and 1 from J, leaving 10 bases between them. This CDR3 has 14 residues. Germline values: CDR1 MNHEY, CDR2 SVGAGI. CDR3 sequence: CASSLRARNTEAFF. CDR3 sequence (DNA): TGTGCCAGCAGTTTGAGAGCTCGGAACACTGAAGCTTTCTTT.

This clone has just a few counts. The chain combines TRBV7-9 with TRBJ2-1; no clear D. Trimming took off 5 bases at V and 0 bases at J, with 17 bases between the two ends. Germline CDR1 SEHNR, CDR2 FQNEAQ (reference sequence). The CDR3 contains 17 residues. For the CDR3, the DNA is TGTGCCAGCAGCATGCCATATCGCGACAACTCCTACAATGAGCAGTTCTTC. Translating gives CASSMPYRDNSYNEQFF. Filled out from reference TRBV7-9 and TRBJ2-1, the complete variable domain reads DTGVSQNPRHKITKRGQNVTFRCDPISEHNRLYWYRQTLGQGPEFLTYFQNEAQLEKSRLLSDRFSAERPKGSFSTLEIQRTEQGDSAMYLCASSMPYRDNSYNEQFFGPGTRLTVL.

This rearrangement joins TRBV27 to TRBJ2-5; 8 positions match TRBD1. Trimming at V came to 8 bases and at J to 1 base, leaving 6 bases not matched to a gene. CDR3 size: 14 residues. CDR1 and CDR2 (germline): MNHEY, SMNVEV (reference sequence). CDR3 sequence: CASGKTGAQETQYF. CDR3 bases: TGTGCCAGCGGAAAGACAGGGGCCCAAGAGACCCAGTACTTC.

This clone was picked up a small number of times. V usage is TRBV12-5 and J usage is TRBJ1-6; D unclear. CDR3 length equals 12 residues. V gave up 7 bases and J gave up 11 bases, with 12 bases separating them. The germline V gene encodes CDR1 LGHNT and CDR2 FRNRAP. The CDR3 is CASALPPAPLHF. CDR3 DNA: TGTGCTAGTGCCTTGCCACCAGCACCCCTCCACTTT. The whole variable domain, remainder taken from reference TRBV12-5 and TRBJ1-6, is DARVTQTPRHKVTEMGQEVTMRCQPILGHNTVFWYRQTMMQGLELLAYFRNRAPLDDSGMPKDRFSAEMPDATLATLKIQPSEPRDSAVYFCASALPPAPLHFGNGTRLTVT.

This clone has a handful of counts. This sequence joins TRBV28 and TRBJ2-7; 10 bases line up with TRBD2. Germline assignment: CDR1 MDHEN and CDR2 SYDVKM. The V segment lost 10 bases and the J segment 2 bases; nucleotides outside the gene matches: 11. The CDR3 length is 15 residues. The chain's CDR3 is CATQNSGRYTYEQYF. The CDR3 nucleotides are TGTGCCACTCAAAATAGCGGGAGGTATACCTACGAGCAGTACTTC.

CDR3: CASTLGGASNQPQHF. CDR3 bases: TGTGCCAGCACCCTAGGGGGAGCGAGCAATCAGCCCCAGCATTTT. This chain connects TRBV28 to TRBJ1-5, with D possibly TRBD1 on 6 matching bases. Between the trimmed V and J ends, which lost 7 bases and 1 base, there was a span of 14 bases. CDR1 is MDHEN, CDR2 SYDVKM, per germline. This CDR3 contains 15 residues.

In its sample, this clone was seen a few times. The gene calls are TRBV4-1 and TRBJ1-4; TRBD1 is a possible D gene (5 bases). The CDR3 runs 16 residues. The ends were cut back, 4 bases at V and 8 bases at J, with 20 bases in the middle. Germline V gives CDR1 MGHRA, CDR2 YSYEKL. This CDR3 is CASSPFGAGRGEKLFF. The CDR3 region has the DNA TGCGCCAGCAGCCCGTTTGGGGCAGGGCGGGGGGAAAAACTGTTTTTT.

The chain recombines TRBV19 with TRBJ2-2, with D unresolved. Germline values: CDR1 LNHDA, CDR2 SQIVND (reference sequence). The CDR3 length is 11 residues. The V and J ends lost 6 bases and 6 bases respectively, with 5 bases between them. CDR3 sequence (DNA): TGTGCCAGTAGGCGTGCCGGGGAGCTGTTTTTT. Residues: CASRRAGELFF.

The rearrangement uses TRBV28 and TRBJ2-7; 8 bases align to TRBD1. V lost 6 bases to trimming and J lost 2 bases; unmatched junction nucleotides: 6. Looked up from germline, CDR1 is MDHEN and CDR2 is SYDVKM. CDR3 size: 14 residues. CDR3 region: CASRPGGATYEQYF. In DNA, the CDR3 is TGTGCCAGCAGACCAGGGGGCGCTACCTACGAGCAGTACTTC.

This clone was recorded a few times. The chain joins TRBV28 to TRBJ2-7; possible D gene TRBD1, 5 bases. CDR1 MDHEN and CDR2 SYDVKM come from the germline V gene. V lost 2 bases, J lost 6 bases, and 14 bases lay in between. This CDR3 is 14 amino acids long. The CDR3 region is CASSLLQGGIEQYF. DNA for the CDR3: TGTGCCAGCAGTTTACTCCAGGGTGGTATCGAGCAGTACTTC.

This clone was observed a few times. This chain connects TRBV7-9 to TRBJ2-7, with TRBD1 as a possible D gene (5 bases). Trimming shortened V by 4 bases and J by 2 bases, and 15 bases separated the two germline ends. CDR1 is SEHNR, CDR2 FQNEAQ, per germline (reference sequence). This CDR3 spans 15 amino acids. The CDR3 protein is CASSSNRLRTYEQYF. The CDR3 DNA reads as TGTGCCAGCAGCTCCAACAGGCTGCGTACCTACGAGCAGTACTTC.

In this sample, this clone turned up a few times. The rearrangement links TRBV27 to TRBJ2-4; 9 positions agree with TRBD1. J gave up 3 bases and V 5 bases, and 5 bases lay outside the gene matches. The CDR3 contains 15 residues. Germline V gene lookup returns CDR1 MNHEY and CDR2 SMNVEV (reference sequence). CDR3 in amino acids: CASSKQGAGKNIQYF. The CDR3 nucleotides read TGTGCCAGCAGTAAACAGGGGGCAGGCAAAAACATTCAGTACTTC.

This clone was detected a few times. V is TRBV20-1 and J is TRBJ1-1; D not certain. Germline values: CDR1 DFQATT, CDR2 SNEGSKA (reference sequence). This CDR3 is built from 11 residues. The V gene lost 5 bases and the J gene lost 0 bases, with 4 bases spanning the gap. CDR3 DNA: TGCAGTGCTCCAGTGAACACTGAAGCTTTCTTT. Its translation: CSAPVNTEAFF.

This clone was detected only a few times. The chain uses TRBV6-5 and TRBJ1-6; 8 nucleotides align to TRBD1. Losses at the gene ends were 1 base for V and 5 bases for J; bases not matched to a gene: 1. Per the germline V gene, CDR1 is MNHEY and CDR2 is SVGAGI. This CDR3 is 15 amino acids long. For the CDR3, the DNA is TGTGCCAGCAGTTACTGGGACAGGAATAATTCACCCCTCCACTTT. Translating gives CASSYWDRNNSPLHF.